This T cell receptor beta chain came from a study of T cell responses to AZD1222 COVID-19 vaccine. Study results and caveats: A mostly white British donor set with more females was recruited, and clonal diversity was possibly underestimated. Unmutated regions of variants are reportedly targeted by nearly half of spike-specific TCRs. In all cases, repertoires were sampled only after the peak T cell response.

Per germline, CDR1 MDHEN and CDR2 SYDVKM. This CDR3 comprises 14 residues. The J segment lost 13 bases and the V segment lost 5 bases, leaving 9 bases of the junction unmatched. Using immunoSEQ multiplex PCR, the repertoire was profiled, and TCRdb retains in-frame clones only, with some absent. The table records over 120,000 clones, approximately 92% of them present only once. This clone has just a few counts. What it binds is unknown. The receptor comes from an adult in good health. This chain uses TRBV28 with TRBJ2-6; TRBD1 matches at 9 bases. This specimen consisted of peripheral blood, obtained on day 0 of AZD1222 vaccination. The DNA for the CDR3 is TGTGCCAGCAGTCCCGCGGGACAGGGCCCAGTCCTGACTTTC. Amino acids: CASSPAGQGPVLTF.